This TCR beta chain is from a study of blood T cells in healthy people across ages. With respect to this clonotype: Antigen unknown.

Regarding the study as a whole: Long-lived donors exceeded aged donors in naive CD4+ cells and diversity.

A second PCR, run for roughly 6 to 11 cycles, used a sample-barcoded 5' primer plus a J-beta primer mix. MiXCR was run by TCRdb on the 5' RACE reads, yielding one entry per CDR3 protein. The sample includes just over 800,000 distinct CDR3 sequences, approximately 65% of them seen just once. Samples each had at least 5.5 micrograms of total RNA extracted. From germline, CDR1 is MNHEY and CDR2 SVGEGT. The CDR3 is 14 residues long. V lost 2 bases, J lost 0 bases, and 5 bases lay in between. The receptor's source is a man aged 30 to 39 in good health. The chain links TRBV6-2 or TRBV6-3 to TRBJ2-4; D not resolved. Sequenced: blood. Written as DNA, the CDR3 is TGTGCCAGCAGTTACGCGTCAGCCAAAAACATTCAGTACTTC. Translating gives CASSYASAKNIQYF.